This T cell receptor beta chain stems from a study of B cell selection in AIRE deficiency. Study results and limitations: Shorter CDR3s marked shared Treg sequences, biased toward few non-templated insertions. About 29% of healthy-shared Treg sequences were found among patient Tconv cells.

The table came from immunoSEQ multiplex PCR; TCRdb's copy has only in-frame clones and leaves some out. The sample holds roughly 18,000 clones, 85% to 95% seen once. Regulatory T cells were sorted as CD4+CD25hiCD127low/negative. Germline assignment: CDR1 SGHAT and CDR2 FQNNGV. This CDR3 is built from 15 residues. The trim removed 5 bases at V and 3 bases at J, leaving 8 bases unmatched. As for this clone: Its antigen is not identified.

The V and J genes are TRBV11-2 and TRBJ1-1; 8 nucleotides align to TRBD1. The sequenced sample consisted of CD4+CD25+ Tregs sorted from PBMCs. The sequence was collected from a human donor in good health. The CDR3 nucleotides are TGTGCCAGCAGCCTTCGGACAGGGCAAGACACTGAAGCTTTCTTT. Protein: CASSLRTGQDTEAFF.